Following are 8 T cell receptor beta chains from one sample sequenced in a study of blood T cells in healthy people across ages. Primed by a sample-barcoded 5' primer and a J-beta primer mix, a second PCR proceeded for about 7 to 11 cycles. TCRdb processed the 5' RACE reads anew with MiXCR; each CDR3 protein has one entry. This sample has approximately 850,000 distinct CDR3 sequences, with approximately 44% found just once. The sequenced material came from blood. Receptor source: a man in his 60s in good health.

The CDR3 region has the DNA TGCAGTGCTTATGTCCAGGACAGTAGCTCCTACAATGAGCAGTACTTC. Encoded protein: CSAYVQDSSSYNEQYF. The chain links TRBV20-1 to TRBJ2-1; the D gene is possibly TRBD1 (6 bases). The J call may not be correct, given that the DNA end is closer to TRBJ2-7. Germline assignment: CDR1 DFQATT and CDR2 SNEGSKA (reference sequence). CDR3 length: 16 residues.

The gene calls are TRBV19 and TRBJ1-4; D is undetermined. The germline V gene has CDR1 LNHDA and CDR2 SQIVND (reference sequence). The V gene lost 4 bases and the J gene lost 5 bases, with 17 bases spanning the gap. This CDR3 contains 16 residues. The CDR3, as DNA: TGTGCCAGTAGTAGATCGACCTCTAGTAAGAATGAAAAACTGTTTTTT. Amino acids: CASSRSTSSKNEKLFF.

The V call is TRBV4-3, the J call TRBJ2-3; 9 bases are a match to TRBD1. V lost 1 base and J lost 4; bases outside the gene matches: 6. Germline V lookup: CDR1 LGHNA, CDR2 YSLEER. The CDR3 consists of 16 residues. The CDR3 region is CASSQAQGAVADTQYF. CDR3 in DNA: TGCGCCAGCAGCCAAGCACAGGGGGCCGTGGCAGATACGCAGTATTTT.

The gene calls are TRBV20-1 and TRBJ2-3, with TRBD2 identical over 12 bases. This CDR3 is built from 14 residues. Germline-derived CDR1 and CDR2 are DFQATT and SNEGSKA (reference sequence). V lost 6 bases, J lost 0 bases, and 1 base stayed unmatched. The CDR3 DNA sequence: TGCAGTGCCGGACTAGCGGGGAGCACAGATACGCAGTATTTT. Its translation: CSAGLAGSTDTQYF.

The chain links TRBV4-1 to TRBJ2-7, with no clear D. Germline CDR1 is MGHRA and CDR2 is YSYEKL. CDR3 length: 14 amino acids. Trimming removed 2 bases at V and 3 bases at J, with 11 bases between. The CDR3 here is CASSQTATDYEQYF. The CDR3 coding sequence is TGCGCCAGCAGCCAAACCGCTACAGACTACGAGCAGTACTTC.

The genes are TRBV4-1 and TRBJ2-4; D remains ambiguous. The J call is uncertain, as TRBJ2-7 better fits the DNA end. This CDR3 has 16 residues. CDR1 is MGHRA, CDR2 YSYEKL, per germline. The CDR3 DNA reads TGCGCCAGCAGCCAAGATCGAGGAGCTGCTTACTACGAGCAGTACTTC. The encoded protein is CASSQDRGAAYYEQYF.

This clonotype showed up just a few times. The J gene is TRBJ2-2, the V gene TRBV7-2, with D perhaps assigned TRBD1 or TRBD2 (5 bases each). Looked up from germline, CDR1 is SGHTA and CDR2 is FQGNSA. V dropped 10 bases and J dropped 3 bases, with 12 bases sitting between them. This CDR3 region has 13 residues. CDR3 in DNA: TGTGCCAACCGGGACGGGGACACCGGGGAGCTGTTTTTT. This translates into CANRDGDTGELFF.

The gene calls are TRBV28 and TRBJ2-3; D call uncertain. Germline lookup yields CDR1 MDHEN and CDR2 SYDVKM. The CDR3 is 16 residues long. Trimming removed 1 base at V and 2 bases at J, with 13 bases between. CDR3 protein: CASSLYSAMDTDTQYF. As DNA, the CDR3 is TGTGCCAGCAGTTTATATTCAGCGATGGACACAGATACGCAGTATTTT.